This T cell receptor beta chain appears in the sequencing data of a study of T cells after yellow fever vaccination. 5'RACE template switching added a universal primer site and UMIs to TCR cDNA. TCRdb independently ran MiXCR on the 5' RACE reads; one entry per CDR3 protein. The sample has about 68,000 distinct CDR3 sequences; approximately 7% are singletons. V shed 2 bases, J shed 6 bases, and the junction held 3 bases outside the gene matches. The CDR3 loop spans 14 amino acids. Per germline, CDR1 SGHTA and CDR2 FQGTGA. This chain uses TRBV7-3 with TRBJ2-1, with TRBD2 matching 8 bases. The clonotype comes from a young man who received the YFV17D yellow fever vaccine. This material consisted of CD8+ T cells sorted from PBMCs, taken 45 days after the first yellow fever vaccination. CDR3 in amino acids: CASSLAGGANEQFF. Written as DNA, the CDR3 is TGTGCCAGCAGCTTAGCCGGGGGGGCCAATGAGCAGTTCTTC.